One and the same sample provided the 2 T cell receptor beta chains below, sequenced in a study of blood T cell repertoires in COVID-19. Repertoires were generated with immunoSEQ multiplex PCR, while TCRdb's copy carries only in-frame clones and drops some. Here the sample spans 200,000 to 250,000 clones, roughly 82% being singletons. The source material was peripheral blood. These receptors were collected from a man older than 75 with acute or convalescent COVID-19.

This clone was observed a few times. The V and J genes are TRBV28 and TRBJ2-5, with 11 bases aligning to TRBD2. This CDR3 spans 18 amino acids. The junction had 10 bases not matched to a gene; V was cut back by 2 bases and J by 2 bases. CDR1 is MDHEN, CDR2 SYDVKM, per germline. The CDR3 nucleotides read TGTGCCAGCAGTTTACGAACTAGCGGGGGACCGATACAAGAGACCCAGTACTTC. Residues: CASSLRTSGGPIQETQYF.

V usage is TRBV7-6 and J usage is TRBJ1-3, with D possibly being TRBD1 (6 bases). The V and J ends lost 4 bases and 0 bases respectively, with 16 bases between them. CDR1 SGHVS and CDR2 FNYEAQ come from the germline V gene. This CDR3 has 17 residues. CDR3 residues: CASSYFPDSNSGNTIYF. In DNA form, the CDR3 reads TGTGCCAGCAGCTACTTCCCGGACAGCAACTCTGGAAACACCATATATTTT.